This TCR beta chain was sequenced for a study of response to subunit inactivated influenza vaccine. This clonotype has ten or more counts. Germline V gene lookup returns CDR1 KGHSY and CDR2 FQNENV. The CDR3 length is 14 residues. The germline V and J ends were trimmed by 1 base and 4 bases, with 8 bases remaining between them. TCRdb reprocessed the RT-PCR reads via MiXCR and lists one record per CDR3 protein. The sample includes hundreds of thousands of distinct CDR3 sequences, roughly 12% of them seen just once. This sample also belongs to another study, concerning T cells expressing NK-cell markers. Per that study: Researchers built TCR beta cDNA using 5'RACE template switching with UMIs. Dominant NKG2C+ clonotypes made up roughly 1.0-7.5% of CD8+ T cells in 5 or 6 donors. Topping the CD3+CD56-NKG2C+ fraction as well were these clonotypes, in several donors.

The sample was PBMCs from blood, taken on the day of vaccination. The TCR originated in a man in his forties or fifties who received an inactivated influenza vaccine. The rearrangement joins TRBV16 to TRBJ1-3; no reliable D call. This chain's CDR3 is CASSQFWGGNTIYF. The CDR3 nucleotides are TGTGCCAGCAGCCAATTCTGGGGAGGAAACACCATATATTTT.